The rows below give T cell receptor beta chains drawn from one sample of a study of a mutant IDH1 vaccine in newly diagnosed glioma. Which antigens these TCRs recognize remains unknown. This table comes from immunoSEQ multiplex PCR, and its TCRdb copy is limited to in-frame clones, with some not included. The sample has 40,000 to 55,000 clones; roughly 78% are singletons. The material was PBMCs, obtained from a glioma patient whose treatment included an IDH1 peptide vaccine. The receptor source for this set is a man in his forties or fifties with glioma. CDR3s include the opening cysteine and the closing phenylalanine or tryptophan. A D gene is named only where the DNA matches it firmly. Only part of the rows carry a size: once, few, many, or a class if the clone is expanded.

CDR3	DNA	D	V	size	J
CASSPTSGLSYEQYF	TGTGCCAGCAGTCCAACTAGCGGCCTCTCCTACGAGCAGTACTTC	TRBD2	TRBV2	-	TRBJ2-7
CSVKLRAGNTIYF	TGCAGCGTTAAACTCAGGGCTGGAAACACCATATATTTT	-	TRBV29-1	-	TRBJ1-3
CATSNNRDRGEKLFF	TGTGCCACCAGCAATAACCGGGACAGGGGGGAAAAACTGTTTTTT	TRBD1	TRBV15	-	TRBJ1-4
CAIASLVSGSYNEQFF	TGTGCCATCGCGTCGCTCGTATCGGGCTCCTACAATGAGCAGTTCTTC	-	TRBV10-3	-	TRBJ2-1
CSVEEETQYF	TGCAGCGTTGAGGAGGAGACCCAGTACTTC	-	TRBV29-1	-	TRBJ2-5
CASSIGTEYGYTF	TGCGCCAGCTCAATTGGGACAGAGTATGGCTACACCTTC	TRBD1	TRBV10-1	-	TRBJ1-2
CASSPRLAGGQETQYF	TGTGCCAGCAGTCCACGACTAGCGGGGGGGCAAGAGACCCAGTACTTC	TRBD2	TRBV6-6	-	TRBJ2-5
CASLNTEAFF	TGTGCCAGTTTGAACACTGAAGCTTTCTTT	-	TRBV2	few	TRBJ1-1
CATREINNSPLHF	TGTGCCACCCGGGAGATTAATAATTCACCCCTCCACTTT	-	TRBV30	-	TRBJ1-6
CASSSLRQETQYF	TGCGCCAGCAGCTCATTAAGACAAGAGACCCAGTACTTC	-	TRBV5-1	-	TRBJ2-5
CASSSGSLSYEQYF	TGTGCCAGCAGTTCCGGGAGCCTCTCCTACGAGCAGTACTTC	-	TRBV2	-	TRBJ2-7
CASRPGTGSYSNQPQHF	TGTGCCAGCAGGCCCGGGACAGGGTCTTATAGCAATCAGCCCCAGCATTTT	TRBD1	TRBV28	-	TRBJ1-5
CASSHEDGISYEQYF	TGTGCCAGCAGTCATGAGGACGGTATCTCCTACGAGCAGTACTTC	-	TRBV6-7	-	TRBJ2-7
CASSALGTGDFGEAFF	TGTGCCAGCAGTGCCCTCGGGACAGGGGATTTTGGTGAAGCTTTCTTT	TRBD1	TRBV27	-	TRBJ1-1
CASSLDRAQETQYF	TGTGCCAGCAGCTTAGACAGGGCCCAAGAGACCCAGTACTTC	TRBD1	TRBV6-1	-	TRBJ2-5
CASSQLQLNYGYTF	TGTGCCAGCAGCCAACTACAACTTAACTATGGCTACACCTTC	-	TRBV4-2	-	TRBJ1-2
CASRGQGLNTGELFF	TGTGCCAGCAGGGGACAGGGCTTGAACACCGGGGAGCTGTTTTTT	TRBD1	TRBV5-8	-	TRBJ2-2
CAWSLPEHEKLFF	TGTGCCTGGAGTCTCCCCGAGCACGAAAAACTGTTTTTT	-	TRBV30	-	TRBJ1-4
CASSLEGNTIYF	TGCGCCAGCAGCTTGGAAGGAAACACCATATATTTT	-	TRBV5-1	-	TRBJ1-3
CASSDPNTGELFF	TGCGCCAGCAGTGACCCGAACACCGGGGAGCTGTTTTTT	-	TRBV10-1	few	TRBJ2-2
CASSRDRPTGELFF	TGTGCCAGCAGCCGCGACAGGCCCACCGGGGAGCTGTTTTTT	-	TRBV5-4	-	TRBJ2-2
CASSLMGEPYPGGYTF	TGTGCCAGCAGCCTAATGGGGGAGCCTTACCCCGGTGGCTACACCTTC	-	TRBV7-9	-	TRBJ1-2
CSVGEQANTGELFF	TGCAGCGTTGGGGAACAGGCGAACACCGGGGAGCTGTTTTTT	-	TRBV29-1	-	TRBJ2-2
CASSQDPWPSGVQETQYF	TGCGCCAGCAGCCAAGATCCATGGCCCAGCGGGGTCCAAGAGACCCAGTACTTC	TRBD2	TRBV4-3	-	TRBJ2-5
CASSQQGGEGTEAFF	TGTGCCAGCTCACAGCAGGGGGGTGAGGGAACTGAAGCTTTCTTT	TRBD1	TRBV18	-	TRBJ1-1
CASSLAQALSYGYTF	TGTGCCAGCAGCTTGGCCCAGGCGCTATCCTATGGCTACACCTTC	-	TRBV5-6	-	TRBJ1-2